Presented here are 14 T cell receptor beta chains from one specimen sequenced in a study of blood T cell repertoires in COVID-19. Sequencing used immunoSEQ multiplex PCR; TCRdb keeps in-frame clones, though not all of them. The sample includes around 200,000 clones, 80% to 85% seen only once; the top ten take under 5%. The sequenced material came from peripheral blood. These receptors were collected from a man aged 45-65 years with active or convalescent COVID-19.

For the CDR3, the DNA is TGCGCCAGCAGCCCTACGACAGAGACACCATGGTATACGCAGTATTTT. As protein: CASSPTTETPWYTQYF. The rearrangement uses TRBV5-1 and TRBJ2-3, with D possibly matching TRBD1 (5 bases). The V end was cut by 4 bases, the J end by 7 bases, with 22 bases between. This CDR3 has 16 amino acids. Germline CDR1 SGHRS, CDR2 YFSETQ.

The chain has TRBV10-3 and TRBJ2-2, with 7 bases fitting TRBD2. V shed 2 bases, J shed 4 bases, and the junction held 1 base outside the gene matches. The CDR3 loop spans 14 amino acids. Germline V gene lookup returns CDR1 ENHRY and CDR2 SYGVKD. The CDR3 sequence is CAISEVAGTGELFF. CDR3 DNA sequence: TGTGCCATCAGTGAGGTAGCGGGCACCGGGGAGCTGTTTTTT.

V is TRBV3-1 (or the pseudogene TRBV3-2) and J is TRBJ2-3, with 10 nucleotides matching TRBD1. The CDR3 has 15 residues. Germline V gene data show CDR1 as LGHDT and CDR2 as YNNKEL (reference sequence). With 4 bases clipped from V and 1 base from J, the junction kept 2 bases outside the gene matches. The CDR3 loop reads CASSLGTGGTDTQYF. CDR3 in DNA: TGTGCCAGCAGCCTAGGGACAGGGGGCACAGATACGCAGTATTTT.

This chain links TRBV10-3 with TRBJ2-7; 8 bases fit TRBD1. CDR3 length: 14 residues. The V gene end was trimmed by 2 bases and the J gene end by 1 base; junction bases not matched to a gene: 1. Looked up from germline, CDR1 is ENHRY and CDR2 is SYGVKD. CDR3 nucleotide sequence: TGTGCCATCAGTGAGAACAGGGGGTCCTACGAGCAGTACTTC. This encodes CAISENRGSYEQYF.

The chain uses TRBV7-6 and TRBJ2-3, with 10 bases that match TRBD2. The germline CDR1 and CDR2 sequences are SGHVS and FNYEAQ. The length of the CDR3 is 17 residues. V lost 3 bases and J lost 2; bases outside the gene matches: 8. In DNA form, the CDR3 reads TGTGCCAGCAGCTTCAGCGGGGGGGCCTCGGTCACAGATACGCAGTATTTT. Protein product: CASSFSGGASVTDTQYF.

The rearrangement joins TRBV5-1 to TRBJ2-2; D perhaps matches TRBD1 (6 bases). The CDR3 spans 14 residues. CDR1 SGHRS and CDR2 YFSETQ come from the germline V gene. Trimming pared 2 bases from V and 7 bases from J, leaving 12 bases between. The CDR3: CASSFSGAGGELFF. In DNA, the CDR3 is TGCGCCAGCAGCTTCTCAGGGGCTGGCGGGGAGCTGTTTTTT.

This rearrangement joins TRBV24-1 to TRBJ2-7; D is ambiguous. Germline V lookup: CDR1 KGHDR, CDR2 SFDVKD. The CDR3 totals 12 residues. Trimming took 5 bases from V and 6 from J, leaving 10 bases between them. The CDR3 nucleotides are TGTGCCACCAGTGGCCCTTTCGGCGAGCAGTACTTC. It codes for CATSGPFGEQYF.

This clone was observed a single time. CDR3 region: CASSLAGNTYEQYF. For the CDR3, the DNA is TGTGCCAGCAGCTTGGCAGGAAACACCTACGAGCAGTACTTC. The gene calls are TRBV5-6 and TRBJ2-7; D is ambiguous. This CDR3 is built from 14 residues. The germline V gene has CDR1 SGHDT and CDR2 YYEEEE. Trimming took off 0 bases at V and 2 bases at J, with 9 bases between the two ends.

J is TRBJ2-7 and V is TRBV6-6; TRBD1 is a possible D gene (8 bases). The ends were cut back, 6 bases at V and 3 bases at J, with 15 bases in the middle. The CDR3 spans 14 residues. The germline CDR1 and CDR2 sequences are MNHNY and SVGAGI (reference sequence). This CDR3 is CASRRQGTNYEQYF. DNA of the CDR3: TGTGCCAGCAGGCGACAGGGGACTAACTACGAGCAGTACTTC.

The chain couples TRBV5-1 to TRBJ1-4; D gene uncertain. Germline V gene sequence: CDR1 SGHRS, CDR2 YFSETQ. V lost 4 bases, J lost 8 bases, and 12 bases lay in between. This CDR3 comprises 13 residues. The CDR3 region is CASSRRAREKLFF. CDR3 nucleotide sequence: TGCGCCAGCAGCCGCCGCGCGAGAGAAAAACTGTTTTTT.

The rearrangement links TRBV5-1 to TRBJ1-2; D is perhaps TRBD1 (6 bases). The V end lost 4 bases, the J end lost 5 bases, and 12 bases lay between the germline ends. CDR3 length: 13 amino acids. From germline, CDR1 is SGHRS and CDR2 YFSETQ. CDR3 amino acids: CASSQGLGYGYTF. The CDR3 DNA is TGCGCCAGCAGCCAGGGGCTCGGGTATGGCTACACCTTC.

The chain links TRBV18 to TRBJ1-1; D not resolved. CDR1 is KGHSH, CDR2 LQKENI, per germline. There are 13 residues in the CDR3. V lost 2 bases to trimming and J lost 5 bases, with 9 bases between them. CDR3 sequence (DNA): TGTGCCAGCTCACCAACGCGGCAAACTGAAGCTTTCTTT. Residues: CASSPTRQTEAFF.

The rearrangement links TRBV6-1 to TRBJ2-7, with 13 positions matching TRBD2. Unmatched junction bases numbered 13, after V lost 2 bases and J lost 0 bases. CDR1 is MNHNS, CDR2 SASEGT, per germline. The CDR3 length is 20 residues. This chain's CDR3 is CASSESWGLAGLLSSYEQYF. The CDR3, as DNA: TGTGCCAGCAGTGAAAGTTGGGGACTAGCGGGACTCTTGAGCTCCTACGAGCAGTACTTC.

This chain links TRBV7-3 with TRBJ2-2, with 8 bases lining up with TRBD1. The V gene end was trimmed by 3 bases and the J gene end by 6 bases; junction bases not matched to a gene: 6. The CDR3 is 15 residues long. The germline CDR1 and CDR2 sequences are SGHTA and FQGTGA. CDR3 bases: TGTGCCAGCAGCTTGTCATCACAGGGGGCCGGGGAGCTGTTTTTT. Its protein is CASSLSSQGAGELFF.